The next 20 T cell receptor beta chains were all read from a single sample in a study of early T cells in non-severe SARS-CoV-2 infection. TCRdb used MiXCR to reprocess the 5' RACE reads, holding one entry per CDR3 protein. Of around 68,000 distinct CDR3 sequences listed, 5% to 6.5% were seen once; the top ten hold about 3%. The sequenced sample was whole blood, obtained at baseline. These receptors all come from an adult who was a healthcare worker with PCR-confirmed SARS-CoV-2 infection or an uninfected control (not recorded which).

This chain uses TRBV6-2 or TRBV6-3 with TRBJ2-7, with a possible D match to TRBD2 (5 bases). This CDR3 region has 14 residues. Germline V lookup: CDR1 MNHEY, CDR2 SVGEGT. Trimming removed 5 bases from V and 1 base from J, with 12 bases in between. The CDR3 region has the DNA TGTGCCAGCAGTCACACGCGGACTTCCTACGAGCAGTACTTC. Its translation: CASSHTRTSYEQYF.

This clonotype was recorded many times. CDR3 residues: CASSYSRPLGEQYF. CDR3 nucleotide sequence: TGTGCCAGCAGTTACTCGAGACCCCTGGGCGAGCAGTACTTC. J is TRBJ2-7 and V is TRBV6-5, with no clear D. Trimming stripped 0 bases from V and 6 bases from J, with 12 bases between. CDR1 is MNHEY and CDR2 is SVGAGI in the germline V gene. The CDR3 runs to 14 residues.

This clonotype was seen a handful of times. The V and J genes are TRBV7-8 and TRBJ2-1; no clear D. The CDR3 contains 16 residues. Between the trimmed V and J ends, which lost 5 bases and 1 base, there was a span of 15 bases. In germline, CDR1 is SGHVS, CDR2 FQNEAQ. The CDR3 coding sequence is TGTGCCAGCAGCCCACAAGGTGGCACATCCTACAATGAGCAGTTCTTC. It specifies CASSPQGGTSYNEQFF.

This clonotype was seen at least ten times. CDR3 sequence reads: CAISAGARVYGYTF. CDR3 DNA: TGTGCCATCAGTGCGGGGGCGCGGGTCTATGGCTACACCTTC. The genes are TRBV10-3 and TRBJ1-2; maybe TRBD1 (6 bases). The CDR3 is 14 residues long. The germline V and J ends were trimmed by 4 bases and 4 bases, with 13 bases remaining between them. Looked up from germline, CDR1 is ENHRY and CDR2 is SYGVKD.

This clonotype was detected ten times or more. This chain uses TRBV20-1 with TRBJ2-2; D is unresolved. The germline gives CDR1 DFQATT, CDR2 SNEGSKA (reference sequence). With 2 bases removed from V and 3 bases from J, the gap between germline ends came to 7 bases. There are 13 residues in the CDR3. The CDR3 DNA reads as TGCAGTGCTAGAAGTGGAGACACCGGGGAGCTGTTTTTT. This encodes CSARSGDTGELFF.

At least ten counts were recorded for this clonotype. This sequence joins TRBV27 and TRBJ2-3; D remains ambiguous. The germline V and J ends were trimmed by 5 bases and 1 base, with 4 bases remaining between them. The CDR3 loop spans 12 amino acids. Germline V gives CDR1 MNHEY, CDR2 SMNVEV (reference sequence). CDR3 in amino acids: CASSARTDTQYF. The CDR3 DNA reads TGTGCCAGCAGTGCCCGCACAGATACGCAGTATTTT.

Only a few counts were recorded for this clonotype. The rearrangement uses TRBV7-8 and TRBJ2-5; D assignment may be TRBD1 or TRBD2 (5 bases each). V shed 7 bases and J shed 0 bases, with 18 bases lying between them. Germline assignment: CDR1 SGHVS and CDR2 FQNEAQ. The CDR3 runs 16 residues. CDR3 bases: TGTGCCAGCACCCTACGGGGCTATTGGTACCAAGAGACCCAGTACTTC. This codes for CASTLRGYWYQETQYF.

The rearrangement joins TRBV28 to TRBJ1-2; perhaps TRBD1 as D (6 bases). V was trimmed by 5 bases and J by 5 bases, leaving 18 bases between them. CDR1 is MDHEN, CDR2 SYDVKM, per germline. The CDR3 is 15 residues long. The CDR3 DNA reads TGTGCCAGCAGTCAACCCGGAGGGGGGGAGTATGGCTACACCTTC. Translating gives CASSQPGGGEYGYTF.

This clonotype occurred many times. The chain recombines TRBV7-9 with TRBJ2-3; D remains unclear. From germline, CDR1 is SEHNR and CDR2 FQNEAQ (reference sequence). Trimming took 1 base from V and 2 from J, leaving 7 bases between them. The CDR3 sequence is 14 residues long. Here the CDR3 reads CASSLGINTDTQYF. CDR3 coding DNA: TGTGCCAGCAGCTTAGGCATAAACACAGATACGCAGTATTTT.

This clonotype showed up many times. The J gene is TRBJ1-5, the V gene TRBV3-1; possibly TRBD1 for D (5 bases). CDR3 length: 13 residues. In germline, CDR1 is LGHDT, CDR2 YNNKEL (reference sequence). Trimming removed 6 bases from V and 4 bases from J, with 10 bases in between. DNA of the CDR3: TGTGCCAGCAGTGAGACAGTTAATCAGCCCCAGCATTTT. Translation: CASSETVNQPQHF.

The table lists this clonotype with many counts. V and J are TRBV4-3 and TRBJ2-6; TRBD2 matches at 13 bases. Germline V gives CDR1 LGHNA, CDR2 YSLEER. The CDR3 covers 20 residues. The J segment lost 3 bases and the V segment lost 0 bases, leaving 8 bases of the junction unmatched. The CDR3 sequence: CASSQDLWGLAGSGANVLTF. In nucleotides, the CDR3 is TGCGCCAGCAGCCAAGATCTCTGGGGACTAGCGGGAAGTGGGGCCAACGTCCTGACTTTC.

This clonotype was detected ten times or more. The CDR3: CSASRLAGYSYEQYF. The CDR3, as DNA: TGCAGTGCTAGTCGGCTAGCGGGGTACTCCTACGAGCAGTACTTC. The chain carries TRBV20-1 and TRBJ2-7, with TRBD2 matching 9 bases. The junction had 6 bases not matched to a gene; V was cut back by 3 bases and J by 0 bases. This CDR3 spans 15 amino acids. Germline V gives CDR1 DFQATT, CDR2 SNEGSKA (reference sequence).

This clonotype was picked up a small number of times. The chain has TRBV28 and TRBJ2-2; D is perhaps TRBD2 (6 bases). Germline-derived CDR1 and CDR2 are MDHEN and SYDVKM. There are 13 residues in the CDR3. The V end lost 2 bases, the J end lost 7 bases, and 8 bases lay between the germline ends. CDR3 DNA: TGTGCCAGCAGTTTAATCGGGGGCGGGGAGCTGTTTTTT. It translates to CASSLIGGGELFF.

The gene calls are TRBV7-9 and TRBJ2-1, with D possibly TRBD2 on 6 matching bases. Germline V gene data show CDR1 as SEHNR and CDR2 as FQNEAQ (reference sequence). The CDR3 runs 15 residues. V lost 5 bases and J lost 7, with 18 bases in between. The CDR3 nucleotides are TGTGCCAGCAGCATCCGGGGCTCCGCGGGGAATGAGCAGTTCTTC. As protein: CASSIRGSAGNEQFF.

This clonotype has a count of ten or more. The chain is built from TRBV11-2 and TRBJ2-7, with TRBD1 as a possible D gene (5 bases). The CDR3 extends over 15 amino acids. V lost 5 bases and J 1 base, leaving 15 bases between the germline ends. Germline V gene lookup returns CDR1 SGHAT and CDR2 FQNNGV. The CDR3 DNA follows: TGTGCCAGCAGCCCAAATCCTAAGGGGTCCTACGAGCAGTACTTC. Residues: CASSPNPKGSYEQYF.

This chain uses TRBV19 with TRBJ2-1; TRBD1 agrees at 10 bases. V shed 5 bases and J 7 bases; nucleotides not matched to a gene: 5. The CDR3 consists of 14 residues. The germline V gene has CDR1 LNHDA and CDR2 SQIVND (reference sequence). Written as DNA, the CDR3 is TGTGCCAGTAGTTGGACAGGGGGAGGTAATGAGCAGTTCTTC. This codes for CASSWTGGGNEQFF.

This clonotype was seen more than once but under ten times. As DNA, the CDR3 is TGTGCCAGCAGCGCGGGGACTAGCGGGATACACAATGAGCAGTTCTTC. It translates to CASSAGTSGIHNEQFF. The V gene is TRBV5-6, the J gene TRBJ2-1, with TRBD2 matching over 13 bases. The V segment lost 4 bases and the J segment 5 bases; nucleotides outside the gene matches: 6. Germline CDR1 SGHDT, CDR2 YYEEEE. The CDR3 spans 16 residues.

In its sample, this clonotype was seen a few times. The J gene is TRBJ2-5, the V gene TRBV27; D could derive from TRBD1 or TRBD2 (7 bases each). With 0 bases removed from V and 5 bases from J, the gap between germline ends came to 13 bases. The CDR3 extends over 15 amino acids. Germline V CDR1 and CDR2: MNHEY, SMNVEV (reference sequence). The DNA for the CDR3 is TGTGCCAGCAGTTTATCGCAGGGGGGGTTGGAGACCCAGTACTTC. The encoded protein is CASSLSQGGLETQYF.

This clonotype occurred many times. The chain carries TRBV7-2 and TRBJ2-1, with a tentative D call TRBD2 (6 bases). Between the trimmed V and J ends, which lost 1 base and 8 bases, there was a span of 9 bases. CDR3 length: 13 residues. Per the germline V gene, CDR1 is SGHTA and CDR2 is FQGNSA. The CDR3 here is CASSLGREYEQFF. In DNA, the CDR3 is TGTGCCAGCAGCTTAGGTCGGGAGTATGAGCAGTTCTTC.

This clonotype was counted a few times. V gene TRBV7-2 combines with J gene TRBJ2-3; no clear D gene. The CDR3 covers 17 residues. The germline V gene has CDR1 SGHTA and CDR2 FQGNSA. The germline V and J ends were trimmed by 3 bases and 5 bases, with 21 bases remaining between them. In DNA form, the CDR3 reads TGTGCCAGCAGCTTTTCATTAAGGACCCGCACGGGAGATACGCAGTATTTT. This codes for CASSFSLRTRTGDTQYF.